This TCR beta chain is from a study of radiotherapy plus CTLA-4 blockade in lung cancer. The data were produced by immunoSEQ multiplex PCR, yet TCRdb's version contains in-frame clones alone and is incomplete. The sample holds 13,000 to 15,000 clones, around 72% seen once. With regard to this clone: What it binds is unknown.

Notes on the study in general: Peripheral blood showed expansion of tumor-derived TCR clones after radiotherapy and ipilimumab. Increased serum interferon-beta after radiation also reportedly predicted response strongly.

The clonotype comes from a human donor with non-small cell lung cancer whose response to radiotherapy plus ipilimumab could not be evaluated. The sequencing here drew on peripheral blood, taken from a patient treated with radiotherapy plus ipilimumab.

The CDR3 DNA is TGTGCCAGCAGCTCCACGGACAGCTCTGGAAACACCATATATTTT. Translation: CASSSTDSSGNTIYF. The rearrangement joins TRBV7-9 to TRBJ1-3, with a possible D match to TRBD1 (6 bases). Trimming took 4 bases from V and 0 from J, leaving 10 bases between them. The germline gives CDR1 SEHNR, CDR2 FQNEAQ (reference sequence). This CDR3 is 15 amino acids long.